This T cell receptor (beta chain) was recovered during a study of shared T cell receptors in the human thymus (dated by TCRdb to about 2021). About the full investigation: The study examined how self-reactive, shared T-cell receptor alpha chains are generated in the human thymus.

Library creation used the immunoSEQ multiplex PCR assay. Drawn from immuneACCESS, this table holds only the in-frame rearrangements with V and J called that TCRdb kept. Clones are partly lost; checked studies trace under half to an unresolved V gene and leave the rest unexplained. Recorded for this sample are hundreds of thousands of clones; about 87% of them occurred a single time. The biggest ten clones account for about 0.0094% of the sample. Points on this clone: Its antigen specificity is not known. It has no much larger one-base neighbor in the sample; base qualities were not kept.

Taken from cysteine to phenylalanine, the CDR3 has 14 residues. Only the CDR3 DNA stays, 42 bases, in frame from base 1. V and J are truncated by 0 bases and 4 bases respectively, leaving an intervening sequence of 9 bases. CDR1 and CDR2 were assigned from the germline V gene as SGHDN and FVKESK. These sequences were also reported in another study, on human thymus T cells. The second publication reports: The donors were immunologically healthy infants in Finland who had open corrective cardiac surgery for congenital heart defects. Thymus tissue was obtained as surgical resects removed during corrective cardiac surgery. Usage of V and J gene segments appeared to be biased in both the thymic and the peripheral blood repertoires. According to the related research, thymic TCR repertoires were highly overlapping among unrelated individuals. The study described the TCR alpha and beta repertoires in fewer than 10 infant thymus samples and a few matching peripheral blood samples. Donor ages ranging from about 6 to 244 days were recorded, and over 5 male and a couple of female infants were included in the cohort. After being mechanically released from the tissue, thymocytes were kept at -70 degrees C in pellets of roughly 9.5-31 million cells. Genomic DNA was extracted from frozen cell pellets with a QIAsymphony instrument. TCRB and TCRAD loci were amplified from a standardized quantity of quality-controlled genomic DNA using the immunoSEQ multiplex PCR assay. The amplicons spanned the V(D)J region and were long enough to cover the CDR3 and allow V and J genes to be identified. Through the commercial immunoSEQ service, the amplicons were sequenced on an Illumina platform. Primer bias and sequencing errors were corrected as previously described, and TCRAD and TCRB definitions were based on the IMGT database. immunoSEQ Analyzer 3.0 and VDJTools were used for repertoire analysis, which covered basic statistics, V/J segment usage, diversity estimates, rarefaction and pairwise overlap. Chao1, ChaoE, Efron-Thisted, Shannon and inverse Simpson indices were used to estimate diversity, which was also estimated on datasets down-sampled to the smallest sample. Repertoire overlap used strict matching of CDR3 nucleotide sequence, V gene and J gene, with Jaccard-based multidimensional scaling clustering. On average, thymus samples gave roughly 800,000 unique TCRB clonotypes, whereas blood samples gave about 92,000.

Material: thymocytes. Rearrangement joined TRBV14 to TRBJ1-2; no D gene call is confident. The origin of this receptor is a boy younger than two with a congenital heart defect. Donor details come from another sample of the same person, matched by shared clones. The CDR3 loop reads CASSQDMAPYGYTF. The DNA reads TGTGCCAGCAGCCAAGATATGGCCCCCTATGGCTACACCTTC.